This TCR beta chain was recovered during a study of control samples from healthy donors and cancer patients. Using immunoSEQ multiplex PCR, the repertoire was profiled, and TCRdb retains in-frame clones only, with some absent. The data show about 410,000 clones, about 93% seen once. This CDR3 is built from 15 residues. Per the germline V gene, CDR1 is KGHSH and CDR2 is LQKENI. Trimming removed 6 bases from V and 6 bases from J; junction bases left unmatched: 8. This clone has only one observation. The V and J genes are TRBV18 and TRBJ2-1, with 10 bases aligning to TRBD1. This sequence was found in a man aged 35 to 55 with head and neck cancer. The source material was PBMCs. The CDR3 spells CASSYSGQGFNEQFF. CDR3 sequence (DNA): TGTGCCAGCTCCTACTCGGGACAGGGGTTCAATGAGCAGTTCTTC.